Below, 22 T cell receptor beta chains from the same sample are listed, as sequenced in a study of neurological immune-mediated disorders. This sample's time point: longitudinal time-point 3. TCRdb independently ran MiXCR on the 5' RACE reads; one entry per CDR3 protein. The data show some 55,000 distinct CDR3 sequences, roughly 8.4% seen once. The sample consisted of PBMCs. Every receptor here comes from a woman aged 40 to 50 in good health.

This clonotype was seen many times. V is TRBV7-2 and J is TRBJ2-3; unclear D gene. Per the germline V gene, CDR1 is SGHTA and CDR2 is FQGNSA. The V end was cut by 5 bases, the J end by 0 bases, with 15 bases between. The CDR3 contains 16 residues. CDR3 sequence: CASSRRGIPSTDTQYF. The CDR3 nucleotides are TGTGCCAGCAGCCGTAGAGGAATTCCAAGCACAGATACGCAGTATTTT.

This clonotype was recorded many times. The rearrangement uses TRBV9 and TRBJ2-7; TRBD2 matches 9 bases. The length of the CDR3 is 14 residues. From germline, CDR1 is SGDLS and CDR2 YYNGEE. Trimming at V came to 2 bases and at J to 4 bases, leaving 4 bases not matched to a gene. CDR3 residues: CASSVKAGGYEQYF. The CDR3 coding sequence is TGTGCCAGCAGCGTCAAAGCGGGAGGTTACGAGCAGTACTTC.

Ten or more counts support this clonotype. This chain connects TRBV20-1 to TRBJ2-2; the D gene is possibly TRBD2 (7 bases). The CDR3 is 15 residues long. Germline-derived CDR1 and CDR2 are DFQATT and SNEGSKA (reference sequence). The germline V and J ends were trimmed by 5 bases and 3 bases, with 16 bases remaining between them. CDR3 protein: CSAPRGGADTGELFF. The CDR3 DNA reads as TGCAGTGCTCCAAGGGGGGGGGCGGACACCGGGGAGCTGTTTTTT.

This clonotype was detected ten times or more. The chain carries TRBV11-1 and TRBJ2-1; either TRBD1 or TRBD2 may supply D (6 bases each). Trimming stripped 2 bases from V and 7 bases from J, with 18 bases between. Germline V gene sequence: CDR1 SGHAT, CDR2 FQDESV (reference sequence). This CDR3 spans 16 amino acids. The CDR3 here is CASSLRFVGGLNEQFF. CDR3 DNA: TGTGCCAGCAGCTTAAGGTTTGTCGGGGGCCTTAATGAGCAGTTCTTC. Looking up the rest from reference TRBV11-1 and TRBJ2-1 gives the full variable domain: EAEVAQSPRYKITEKSQAVAFWCDPISGHATLYWYRQILGQGPELLVQFQDESVVDDSQLPKDRFSAERLKGVDSTLKIQPAELGDSAMYLCASSLRFVGGLNEQFFGPGTRLTVL.

The sample holds many counts of this clonotype. This chain connects TRBV9 to TRBJ2-1; 9 bases are shared with TRBD2. Trimming removed 4 bases from V and 2 bases from J; junction bases left unmatched: 7. The CDR3 runs to 16 residues. Germline V CDR1 and CDR2: SGDLS, YYNGEE. Written as DNA, the CDR3 is TGTGCCAGCAGCCCCCCGGGACTAGCAGCCTACAATGAGCAGTTCTTC. It translates to CASSPPGLAAYNEQFF.

This clonotype was observed many times. The chain links TRBV5-1 to TRBJ2-7; 7 nucleotides agree with TRBD1. This CDR3 is built from 13 residues. Trimming at V came to 4 bases and at J to 2 bases, leaving 3 bases not matched to a gene. Germline-derived CDR1 and CDR2 are SGHRS and YFSETQ. The CDR3 spells CASSPGQTYEQYF. CDR3 sequence (DNA): TGCGCCAGCAGCCCGGGACAGACCTACGAGCAGTACTTC. The entire variable domain, with the rest obtained from reference TRBV5-1 and TRBJ2-7, is as follows: KAGVTQTPRYLIKTRGQQVTLSCSPISGHRSVSWYQQTPGQGLQFLFEYFSETQRNKGNFPGRFSGRQFSNSRSEMNVSTLELGDSALYLCASSPGQTYEQYFGPGTRLTVT.

By share of the sample, this clonotype is medium-sized. The chain joins TRBV5-1 to TRBJ1-1; D gene ambiguous. The germline V and J ends were trimmed by 0 bases and 2 bases, with 8 bases remaining between them. Germline CDR1 and CDR2: SGHRS and YFSETQ. This CDR3 contains 14 residues. For the CDR3, the DNA is TGCGCCAGCAGCTTGGCCGCAGATAACACTGAAGCTTTCTTT. Translation gives CASSLAADNTEAFF.

This clonotype was observed a handful of times. The chain is built from TRBV20-1 and TRBJ2-7, with 7 bases fitting TRBD1. Germline V gene lookup returns CDR1 DFQATT and CDR2 SNEGSKA (reference sequence). The CDR3 consists of 13 residues. The V segment lost 6 bases and the J segment 3 bases; nucleotides outside the gene matches: 8. The CDR3 sequence is CSARQGHFYEQYF. The CDR3 DNA reads TGCAGTGCCAGACAGGGCCACTTCTACGAGCAGTACTTC.

The genes are TRBV18 and TRBJ1-1; D is perhaps TRBD1 (5 bases). V was trimmed by 3 bases and J by 1 base, leaving 21 bases between them. The germline V gene has CDR1 KGHSH and CDR2 LQKENI. The CDR3 runs 18 residues. DNA for the CDR3: TGTGCCAGCTCACCGCTCGGGCGTGGGGGGAGGTCGAACACTGAAGCTTTCTTT. This translates into CASSPLGRGGRSNTEAFF.

The table lists this clonotype with many counts. The chain combines TRBV12-3 or TRBV12-4 with TRBJ1-5, with D perhaps matching TRBD1 (5 bases). There are 13 residues in the CDR3. Trimming left V 5 bases short and J 9 bases short, with 14 bases between. The CDR3 DNA reads TGTGCCAGCAGTACCGGGACGGGACGGCCCCAGCATTTT. The encoded protein is CASSTGTGRPQHF.

This clonotype was picked up many times. The chain joins TRBV10-2 to TRBJ2-6; 9 nucleotides agree with TRBD1. Germline trimming cut 9 bases from V and 0 bases from J; bases unmatched to any gene: 6. The CDR3 runs to 16 residues. Per the germline V gene, CDR1 is WSHSY and CDR2 is SAAADI. CDR3 DNA: TGCGCCAGTACACAGGACAGGGGCTCTGGGGCCAACGTCCTGACTTTC. Its protein is CASTQDRGSGANVLTF.

In this sample, this clonotype turned up many times. Here the CDR3 DNA reads TGTGCCAGCAGCTTAGCTCAGACTCGCCAAGAGACCCAGTACTTC. Its protein product is CASSLAQTRQETQYF. This chain joins TRBV7-2 and TRBJ2-5; D gene ambiguous. The CDR3 extends over 15 amino acids. V shed 0 bases and J shed 1 base, with 9 bases lying between them. Germline CDR1 is SGHTA and CDR2 is FQGNSA. Variable domain in full (rest from reference TRBV7-2 and TRBJ2-5): GAGVSQSPSNKVTEKGKDVELRCDPISGHTALYWYRQSLGQGLEFLIYFQGNSAPDKSGLPSDRFSAERTGGSVSTLTIQRTQQEDSAVYLCASSLAQTRQETQYFGPGTRLLVL.

This clonotype was counted many times. The chain links TRBV6-5 to TRBJ2-3, with D maybe TRBD1 (6 bases). Trimming shortened V by 2 bases and J by 5 bases, and 8 bases separated the two germline ends. Germline V lookup: CDR1 MNHEY, CDR2 SVGAGI. The CDR3 spans 13 residues. CDR3 region: CASSYPGVDTQYF. The DNA for the CDR3 is TGTGCCAGCAGTTACCCAGGGGTAGATACGCAGTATTTT.

This clonotype was recorded many times. This chain joins TRBV7-9 and TRBJ2-1; 7 bases are a match to TRBD1. Germline CDR1 reads SEHNR; CDR2 reads FQNEAQ (reference sequence). J lost 7 bases, V lost 8 bases, and 8 bases had no gene match. This CDR3 is 13 amino acids long. CDR3 nucleotide sequence: TGTGCCAGCGGGACAGTAGGGGAAAATGAGCAGTTCTTC. Translating gives CASGTVGENEQFF.

This clonotype has a count of ten or more. The chain employs TRBV7-6 and TRBJ2-7; TRBD1 aligns across 7 bases. The germline CDR1 and CDR2 sequences are SGHVS and FNYEAQ. Trimming removed 5 bases from V and 1 base from J; junction bases left unmatched: 11. CDR3 length: 16 residues. DNA of the CDR3: TGTGCCAGCAGCCCAACGGCGGCAGGGGGATCCTACGAGCAGTACTTC. This codes for CASSPTAAGGSYEQYF.

This clonotype showed up many times. The chain carries TRBV9 and TRBJ2-1; TRBD1 might be the D (6 bases). The germline gives CDR1 SGDLS, CDR2 YYNGEE. The CDR3 has 16 amino acids. With 0 bases removed from V and 3 bases from J, the gap between germline ends came to 13 bases. The CDR3 DNA reads as TGTGCCAGCAGCGTAGCTCCGATAGGGGGCTACAATGAGCAGTTCTTC. It specifies CASSVAPIGGYNEQFF. Supplemented by reference TRBV9 and TRBJ2-1, the full variable domain reads DSGVTQTPKHLITATGQRVTLRCSPRSGDLSVYWYQQSLDQGLQFLIQYYNGEERAKGNILERFSAQQFPDLHSELNLSSLELGDSALYFCASSVAPIGGYNEQFFGPGTRLTVL.

This clonotype was picked up many times. V usage is TRBV6-2 or TRBV6-3 and J usage is TRBJ2-2, with D possibly being TRBD1 or TRBD2 (5 bases each). The CDR3 consists of 16 residues. CDR1 is MNHEY, CDR2 SVGEGT, per germline. Between the trimmed V and J ends, which lost 1 base and 3 bases, there was a span of 12 bases. The CDR3 sequence: CASSYFSTADTGELFF. The CDR3, as DNA: TGTGCCAGCAGTTACTTTTCGACAGCGGACACCGGGGAGCTGTTTTTT.

This clonotype has at least ten counts. The CDR3 nucleotides are TGTGCCAGCAGCTTAGTTGCAGGGGACTCGGATACGCAGTATTTT. This codes for CASSLVAGDSDTQYF. The V gene is TRBV7-2, the J gene TRBJ2-3; D might be TRBD1 or TRBD2, each matching 6 bases. V gave up 1 base and J gave up 6 bases, with 14 bases separating them. CDR1 SGHTA and CDR2 FQGNSA come from the germline V gene. This CDR3 has 15 amino acids. Combining the CDR3 with reference TRBV7-2 and TRBJ2-3 gives the whole variable domain GAGVSQSPSNKVTEKGKDVELRCDPISGHTALYWYRQSLGQGLEFLIYFQGNSAPDKSGLPSDRFSAERTGGSVSTLTIQRTQQEDSAVYLCASSLVAGDSDTQYFGPGTRLTVL.

Many counts were recorded for this clonotype. The J gene is TRBJ2-2, the V gene TRBV9; 10 bases are a match to TRBD2. This CDR3 is built from 16 residues. Per germline, CDR1 SGDLS and CDR2 YYNGEE. V dropped 4 bases and J dropped 5; count of bases not matched to a gene: 8. The CDR3 DNA reads TGTGCCAGCAGCTTGTTAGCGGGAGGAGGGACCGGGGAGCTGTTTTTT. Amino acid sequence: CASSLLAGGGTGELFF.

The sample holds many counts of this clonotype. The V and J genes are TRBV5-1 and TRBJ2-6; 11 positions agree with TRBD1. CDR3 length: 18 amino acids. Germline V gives CDR1 SGHRS, CDR2 YFSETQ. The V and J ends lost 0 bases and 0 bases, in that order; junction bases with no gene match: 2. The CDR3 coding sequence is TGCGCCAGCAGCTTGGCCGGGACAGGGGGCTCTGGGGCCAACGTCCTGACTTTC. Its translation: CASSLAGTGGSGANVLTF.

The rearrangement links TRBV20-1 to TRBJ2-4, with 8 nucleotides matching TRBD1. CDR1 is DFQATT and CDR2 is SNEGSKA in the germline V gene (reference sequence). V shed 6 bases and J 0 bases; nucleotides not matched to a gene: 7. The CDR3 spans 15 residues. The CDR3 region is CSAGTGLLAKNIQYF. The DNA for the CDR3 is TGCAGTGCCGGGACAGGCTTACTAGCCAAAAACATTCAGTACTTC.

In its sample, this clonotype was seen many times. The rearrangement uses TRBV6-6 and TRBJ2-1, with 8 positions matching TRBD2. The CDR3 runs to 14 residues. Per the germline V gene, CDR1 is MNHNY and CDR2 is SVGAGI (reference sequence). Trimming cost V 0 bases and J 7 bases; bases outside gene matches: 2. The CDR3 spells CASSYSAGVNEQFF. The CDR3 DNA is TGTGCCAGCAGTTACTCAGCGGGGGTGAATGAGCAGTTCTTC.